What follows is one T cell receptor beta chain and its context. Antigen: not known. Germline V gene sequence: CDR1 SGHVS, CDR2 FNYEAQ. V was trimmed by 3 bases and J by 5 bases, leaving 10 bases between them. This CDR3 is 13 amino acids long. Via MiXCR, TCRdb re-called the 5' RACE reads, giving one row per CDR3 protein. There are 60,000 to 65,000 distinct CDR3 sequences in the sample; roughly 30% occur only once, and 2% to 2.5% lies in the top ten. The study, taken as a whole, reports: Tumor memory CD4+ T cell TCR gene usage clustered with blood and lymph node memory CD4+ cells and lymph node naive CD4+ cells.

The source material was tumor-infiltrating naive CD4+ T cells sorted from the breast tumor. Subset of the sample: naive CD4+ T cells, CD4+CD45RA+CD25-. The chain employs TRBV7-6 and TRBJ1-2, with D uncertain. The sequence was obtained from a female donor with breast cancer. The chain's CDR3 is CASSLDQGYGYTF. The DNA for the CDR3 is TGTGCCAGCAGCTTGGACCAAGGGTATGGCTACACCTTC.